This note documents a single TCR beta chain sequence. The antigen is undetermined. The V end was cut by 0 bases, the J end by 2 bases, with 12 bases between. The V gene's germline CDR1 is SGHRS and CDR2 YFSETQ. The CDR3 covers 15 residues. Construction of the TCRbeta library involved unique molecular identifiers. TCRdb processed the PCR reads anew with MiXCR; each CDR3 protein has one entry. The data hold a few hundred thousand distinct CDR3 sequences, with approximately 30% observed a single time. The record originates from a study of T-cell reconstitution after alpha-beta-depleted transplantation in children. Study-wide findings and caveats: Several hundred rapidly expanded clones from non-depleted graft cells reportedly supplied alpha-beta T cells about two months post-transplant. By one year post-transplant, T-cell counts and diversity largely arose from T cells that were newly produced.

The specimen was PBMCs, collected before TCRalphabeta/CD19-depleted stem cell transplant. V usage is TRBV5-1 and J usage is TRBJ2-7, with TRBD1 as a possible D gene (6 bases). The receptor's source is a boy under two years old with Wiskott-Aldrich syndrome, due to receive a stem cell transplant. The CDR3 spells CASSLDGTRAYEQYF. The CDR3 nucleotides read TGCGCCAGCAGCTTGGATGGGACAAGAGCCTACGAGCAGTACTTC. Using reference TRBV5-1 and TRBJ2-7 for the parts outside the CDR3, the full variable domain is KAGVTQTPRYLIKTRGQQVTLSCSPISGHRSVSWYQQTPGQGLQFLFEYFSETQRNKGNFPGRFSGRQFSNSRSEMNVSTLELGDSALYLCASSLDGTRAYEQYFGPGTRLTVT.